Each of the 26 T cell receptor delta chains below was sequenced from the same sample in a study of gammadelta T cells in human blood. TCRdb fed the RT-PCR reads to CATT. The table lists 1,500 to 2,000 delta-chain clones, around 7% of them singletons. Sequences were obtained from non-Vgamma9Vdelta2 gamma-delta T cells from fetal blood. These receptors originate from a human fetus.

This clone was counted a few times. The chain joins TRDV1 to TRDJ2, with 11 bases lining up with TRDD3. Per germline, CDR1 TSWWSYY and CDR2 QGS. CDR3 length: 17 residues. V was pared by 4 bases and J by 2 bases, with 6 bases of the junction left unmatched. CDR3 bases: TGTGCTCTTGGGGCCCTTCCTGGGGGATACTTGACAGCACAACTCTTCTTT. Amino acid sequence: CALGALPGGYLTAQLFF.

This clone was recorded a few times. This may be a read error, as it is one base from a much larger clone. V and J are TRAV38-2/DV8 and TRDJ3, with 11 bases aligning to TRDD3. The V gene's germline CDR1 is TSESDYY and CDR2 QEAYKQQN. The CDR3 length is 19 residues. The CDR3 protein is CAYRSVLGDSSWDTQQMFF. CDR3 coding DNA: TGTGCTTATAGGAGCGTACTGGGGGATAGCTCCTGGGACACCCAACAGATGTTTTTC.

The chain is built from TRDV2 and TRDJ3, with 10 bases identical to TRDD3. Germline assignment: CDR1 GEAIGNYY and CDR2 EKD. Trimming at V came to 0 bases and at J to 0 bases, leaving 10 bases not matched to a gene. The CDR3 has 21 amino acids. Here the CDR3 reads CACDTERGGYLASWDTRQMFF. CDR3 in DNA: TGTGCCTGTGACACCGAACGTGGGGGATACCTAGCCTCCTGGGACACCCGACAGATGTTTTTC.

Concerning this clone itself: A far larger clone is one base from this, pointing to a likely read error. The chain employs TRAV29/DV5 and TRDJ1; 12 bases line up with TRDD3. Trimming at V came to 2 bases and at J to 4 bases, leaving 3 bases not matched to a gene. This CDR3 is built from 14 residues. CDR1 NSMFDY and CDR2 ISSIKDK come from the germline V gene. The DNA for the CDR3 is TGTGCAGCAAGTACTGGGGGATACAACGATAAACTCATCTTT. Protein sequence: CAASTGGYNDKLIF.

To note about this clone: A much larger clone sits a single nucleotide away, making a read error possible. The J gene is TRDJ2, the V gene TRDV1, with TRDD3 identical over 13 bases. The V gene end was trimmed by 4 bases and the J gene end by 3 bases; junction bases not matched to a gene: 14. The CDR3 length is 20 residues. CDR1 is TSWWSYY and CDR2 is QGS in the germline V gene. The CDR3 here is CALGAVFLLGDTPVTAQLFF. CDR3 DNA sequence: TGTGCTCTTGGGGCGGTCTTCCTACTGGGGGATACGCCCGTGACAGCACAACTCTTCTTT.

In regard to this clone: Possible read error: a much larger clone is one base away. This chain connects TRAV29/DV5 to TRDJ2; D perhaps matches TRDD3 (6 bases). The ends were cut back, 0 bases at V and 0 bases at J, with 18 bases in the middle. In germline, CDR1 is NSMFDY, CDR2 ISSIKDK. CDR3 size: 18 residues. This CDR3 reads CAASVKWGVRALTAQLFF. In DNA form, the CDR3 reads TGTGCAGCAAGCGTGAAGTGGGGGGTACGGGCTTTGACAGCACAACTCTTCTTT.

This clone has just a few counts. The junction does not match germline at one end; this may be a read error. This chain joins TRDV2 and TRDJ1, with a possible D match to TRDD3 (6 bases). CDR1 and CDR2 from the germline V gene are GEAIGNYY and EKD. This CDR3 is built from 13 residues. The CDR3 DNA reads as TGTGCCCGTGACAGGGGATACACCGATAAACTCATCTTT. It yields the protein CARDRGYTDKLIF.

In the case of this clone: This clone may be a read error of a much larger clone one base away. The same CDR3 arises from other DNA sequences in this sample as well. The rearrangement joins TRDV3 to TRDJ3, with TRDD3 identical over 8 bases. The J segment lost 0 bases and the V segment lost 0 bases, leaving 7 bases of the junction unmatched. The CDR3 runs 18 residues. In germline, CDR1 is TVYSNPD, CDR2 GDNSRS (reference sequence). The chain's CDR3 is CAFSTGGWSSWDTRQMFF. The CDR3 DNA sequence: TGTGCCTTTAGTACTGGGGGGTGGAGCTCCTGGGACACCCGACAGATGTTTTTC. Together with reference TRDV3 and TRDJ3, the CDR3 gives the full variable domain: CDKVTQSSPDQTVASGSEVVLLCTYDTVYSNPDLFWYRIRPDYSFQFVFYGDNSRSEGADFTQGRFSVKHILTQKAFHLVISPVRTEDSATYYCAFSTGGWSSWDTRQMFFGTGIKLFVEP.

Turning to this clone: Since a much larger clone is just one base distant, this may be a read error. The chain uses TRDV3 and TRDJ2; D might be TRDD3 (6 bases). CDR3 length equals 14 residues. The germline gives CDR1 TVYSNPD, CDR2 GDNSRS (reference sequence). Trimming took off 0 bases at V and 0 bases at J, with 8 bases between the two ends. The CDR3 DNA is TGTGCCTTTAGTGGGATAGCTTTGACAGCACAACTCTTCTTT. This sequence encodes CAFSGIALTAQLFF.

This clone has only a few counts. V usage is TRDV3 and J usage is TRDJ3; D is undetermined. Germline V CDR1 and CDR2: TVYSNPD, GDNSRS (reference sequence). This CDR3 is built from 14 residues. The germline V and J ends were trimmed by 3 bases and 3 bases, with 9 bases remaining between them. The CDR3 nucleotides read TGTGCCTTCCGCGGGGTCTGGGACACCCGACAGATGTTTTTC. Residues: CAFRGVWDTRQMFF.

On this clone: This DNA's translation differs at residue 9 from TCRdb's protein, which comes from a much larger clone; a read error is likely, and the protein shown is translated from the DNA. This chain joins TRDV2 and TRDJ3; the match to TRDD3 covers 7 bases. CDR1 GEAIGNYY and CDR2 EKD come from the germline V gene. This CDR3 is 16 amino acids long. The CDR3 here is CACDWGSSCDTRQMFF. The DNA of the CDR3 is TGTGCCTGTGACTGGGGGAGCTCCTGCGACACCCGACAGATGTTTTTC.

This chain joins TRAV29/DV5 and TRDJ3, with D perhaps matching TRDD2 (5 bases). The J gene comes from matching the DNA to germline here; TCRdb lacks it. Germline CDR1 and CDR2: NSMFDY and ISSIKDK. V was trimmed by 6 bases and J by 3 bases, leaving 19 bases between them. The CDR3 consists of 17 residues. The CDR3 sequence: CAGQPTAGLWDTRQMFF. In DNA, the CDR3 is TGTGCAGGGCAACCTACCGCCGGGCTCTGGGACACCCGACAGATGTTTTTC.

This clone was observed a handful of times. At the DNA level, this CDR3 is encoded by other sequences in the same sample as well. The chain uses TRAV29/DV5 and TRDJ1; 8 bases agree with TRDD3. CDR1 and CDR2 from the germline V gene are NSMFDY and ISSIKDK. The V and J ends lost 0 bases and 0 bases, in that order; junction bases with no gene match: 10. The CDR3 runs to 17 residues. The CDR3 reads CAASAGPYGGYTDKLIF. CDR3 in DNA: TGTGCAGCAAGCGCCGGGCCTTATGGGGGATACACCGATAAACTCATCTTT.

Turning to this clone: Because the CDR3's place on the DNA is in doubt, the DNA is left out and the CDR3 is given as listed by TCRdb. This chain uses TRAV29/DV5 with TRDJ3; TRDD3, as called in the table, went unchecked against the DNA. The CDR3 spans 22 amino acids, including both terminal residues. The germline V gene has CDR1 NSMFDY and CDR2 ISSIKDK. The CDR3 reads CSVLLCSKYWGIRSWDTRQMFF.

Notes on this clone: A read error may explain this, as a much larger clone is one base away. The chain employs TRDV1 and TRDJ1, with 8 bases lining up with TRDD3. CDR1 is TSWWSYY and CDR2 is QGS in the germline V gene. This CDR3 contains 15 residues. The chain's CDR3 is CAHGEGTGGYDKLIF. The DNA of the CDR3 is TGTGCTCATGGGGAGGGGACCGGGGGATACGATAAACTCATCTTT.

The V call is TRDV2, the J call TRDJ3; TRDD3 agrees at 7 bases. Here the J gene came from matching the DNA to germline, since TCRdb omits it. Trimming removed 2 bases from V and 0 bases from J; junction bases left unmatched: 0. Germline CDR1 reads GEAIGNYY; CDR2 reads EKD. This CDR3 contains 16 residues. CDR3 in amino acids: CACDRIRSWDTRQMFF. DNA for the CDR3: TGTGCCTGTGACAGGATACGCTCCTGGGACACCCGACAGATGTTTTTC.

In its sample, this clone was seen a few times. A read error may be the cause here, since a much bigger clone is one base away. Other DNA sequences in this sample translate to the same CDR3. The V and J genes are TRDV1 and TRDJ2; no definite D call. Germline assignment: CDR1 TSWWSYY and CDR2 QGS. Trimming removed 2 bases from V and 6 bases from J, with 7 bases in between. The CDR3 loop spans 13 amino acids. CDR3 protein: CALGEVPAAQLFF. DNA of the CDR3: TGTGCTCTTGGGGAAGTTCCGGCAGCACAACTCTTCTTT.

Judged by abundance, this clone is medium-sized (0.01 to 0.1%). Within the sample, other DNA sequences also encode this same CDR3. V and J are TRDV2 and TRDJ3; the match to TRDD3 covers 9 bases. J lost 4 bases, V lost 1 base, and 1 base had no gene match. The CDR3 is 16 amino acids. Germline V gene sequence: CDR1 GEAIGNYY, CDR2 EKD. The CDR3 here is CACDTGGYWDTRQMFF. In DNA, the CDR3 is TGTGCCTGTGACACTGGGGGATATTGGGACACCCGACAGATGTTTTTC.

This clone was detected only a few times. A far larger clone is one base from this, pointing to a likely read error. The chain combines TRDV1 with TRDJ3; 8 bases line up with TRDD3. Trimming removed 0 bases from V and 2 bases from J; junction bases left unmatched: 3. Germline loops: CDR1 TSWWSYY, CDR2 QGS. CDR3 length equals 18 residues. CDR3 amino acids: CALGELRGDTWDTRQMFF. CDR3 nucleotide sequence: TGTGCTCTTGGGGAACTACGGGGGGATACCTGGGACACCCGACAGATGTTTTTC.

By proportion, this clone is medium-sized. This could be a read error, since a much larger clone is one nucleotide away. Different DNA sequences within this sample yield the same CDR3. The chain employs TRDV2 and TRDJ3, with 7 bases fitting TRDD3. This CDR3 is built from 16 residues. Germline CDR1 and CDR2: GEAIGNYY and EKD. V gave up 1 base and J gave up 2 bases; unmatched junction bases: 1. CDR3 nucleotide sequence: TGTGCCTGTGACACTGGGGGAACCTGGGACACCCGACAGATGTTTTTC. Residues: CACDTGGTWDTRQMFF.

The sample holds a few counts of this clone. The TCRdb record carries a much larger clone's protein, which differs from this DNA's translation at residue 10; a read error is the likely cause, and the protein listed here is the DNA translation. This chain connects TRDV3 to TRDJ1; 10 bases are shared with TRDD3. V trimming: 2 bases; J trimming: 0 bases; junction bases outside the gene matches: 9. This CDR3 spans 16 amino acids. Germline loops: CDR1 TVYSNPD, CDR2 GDNSRS (reference sequence). The CDR3 DNA reads TGTGCCTTTGCCCCCGGGGGATACGAGGACACCGATAAACTCATCTTT. Encoded protein: CAFAPGGYEDTDKLIF.

By share, this clone ranks as medium-sized. The J gene is TRDJ1, the V gene TRDV1; D possibly corresponds to TRDD2 (7 bases). Germline V gene data show CDR1 as TSWWSYY and CDR2 as QGS. V lost 3 bases and J 0 bases, leaving 23 bases between the germline ends. The CDR3 length is 19 residues. In DNA form, the CDR3 reads TGTGCTCTTGGGGATCCGTTCCTACTTGCTGGGGATTACACCGATAAACTCATCTTT. Residues: CALGDPFLLAGDYTDKLIF.

The V gene remains uncalled, whereas the J gene is TRDJ3. CDR3 length: 10 amino acids. CDR3 sequence reads: CAWDTRQMFF. In nucleotides, the CDR3 is TGCGCCTGGGACACCCGACAGATGTTTTTC.

This clone is medium-sized. This chain links TRDV2 with TRDJ3; no firm D call. The V end lost 5 bases, the J end lost 0 bases, and 1 base lay between the germline ends. Germline V gives CDR1 GEAIGNYY, CDR2 EKD. This CDR3 spans 13 amino acids. CDR3 in DNA: TGTGCCTGTGGCTCCTGGGACACCCGACAGATGTTTTTC. It is translated as CACGSWDTRQMFF.

The rearrangement links TRDV2 to TRDJ1; 11 nucleotides agree with TRDD3. CDR1 and CDR2 (germline): GEAIGNYY, EKD. CDR3 length: 15 amino acids. J was trimmed by 8 bases and V by 8 bases; bases with no gene match: 15. CDR3 bases: TGTGCCTTTAGGAATGTTTCCTACTGGGGGATAAAACTCATCTTT. Translating gives CAFRNVSYWGIKLIF.

This clone was detected a few times. The rearrangement links TRDV1 to TRDJ1; TRDD3 matches at 9 bases. J lost 1 base, V lost 6 bases, and 12 bases had no gene match. There are 17 residues in the CDR3. Germline loops: CDR1 TSWWSYY, CDR2 QGS. CDR3 sequence reads: CALGPRQLGDFTDKLIF. The CDR3, as DNA: TGTGCTCTTGGTCCCAGACAACTGGGGGACTTCACCGATAAACTCATCTTT.